Listed here is a single T cell receptor (beta chain). Its antigen is not identified. Using 10%, 30% or 50% RNA, naive CD8 libraries were derived from about 21,000 to 970,000 sorted cells. The data belong to a study of molecular identifiers for immune sequencing clone quantification. The study, taken as a whole, reports: The share of molecules held by clones above 20 RNA copies was over 98% in effector cells and under 1% in naive cells.

V dropped 7 bases and J dropped 5 bases, with 27 bases sitting between them. The CDR3 loop spans 18 amino acids. CDR1 SNHLY and CDR2 FYNNEI come from the germline V gene. TCRdb re-called the PCR reads with MiXCR, one entry per CDR3 protein. The data show about 100,000 distinct CDR3 sequences, about 35% seen once. V is TRBV2 and J is TRBJ1-5, with a tentative D call TRBD1 (5 bases). The TCR sequence derives from a human donor in good health. Some libraries in this study had Jurkat cell RNA spiked in. Sequenced: naive CD8+ T cells from blood, with Jurkat cell RNA spiked in. Subset meaning: FACS-sorted CD8+CD4-CCR7+CD45RA+ naive T cells. For the CDR3, the DNA is TGTGCCAGCAATACCCCAAACGGGGGTGGGATAGGCGATCAGCCCCAGCATTTT. As protein: CASNTPNGGGIGDQPQHF.